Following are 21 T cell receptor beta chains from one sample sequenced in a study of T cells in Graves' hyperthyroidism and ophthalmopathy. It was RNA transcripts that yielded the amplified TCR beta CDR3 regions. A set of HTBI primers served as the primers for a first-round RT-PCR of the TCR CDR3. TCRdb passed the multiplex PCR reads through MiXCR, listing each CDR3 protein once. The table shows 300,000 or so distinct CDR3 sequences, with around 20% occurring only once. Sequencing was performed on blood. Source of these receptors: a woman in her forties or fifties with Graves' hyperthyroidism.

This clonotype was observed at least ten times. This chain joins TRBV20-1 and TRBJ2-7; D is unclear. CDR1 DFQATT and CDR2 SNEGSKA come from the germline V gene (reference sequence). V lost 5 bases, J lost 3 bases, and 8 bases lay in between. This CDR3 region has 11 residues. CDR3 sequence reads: CSAATGYEQYF. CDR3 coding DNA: TGCAGTGCTGCTACTGGCTACGAGCAGTACTTC.

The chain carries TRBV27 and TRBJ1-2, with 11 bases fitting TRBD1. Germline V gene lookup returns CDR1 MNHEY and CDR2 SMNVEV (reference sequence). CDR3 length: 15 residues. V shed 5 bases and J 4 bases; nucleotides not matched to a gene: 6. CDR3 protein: CASSRAGTGGYGYTF. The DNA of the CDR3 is TGTGCCAGCAGTAGAGCCGGGACAGGGGGCTATGGCTACACCTTC.

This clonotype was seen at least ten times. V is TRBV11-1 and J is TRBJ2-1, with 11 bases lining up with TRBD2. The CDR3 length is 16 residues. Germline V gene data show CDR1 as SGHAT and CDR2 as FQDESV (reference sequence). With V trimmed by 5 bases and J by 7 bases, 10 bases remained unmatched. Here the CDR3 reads CASSPIAGGSGNEQFF. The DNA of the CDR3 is TGTGCCAGCAGCCCTATAGCGGGAGGGTCGGGGAATGAGCAGTTCTTC.

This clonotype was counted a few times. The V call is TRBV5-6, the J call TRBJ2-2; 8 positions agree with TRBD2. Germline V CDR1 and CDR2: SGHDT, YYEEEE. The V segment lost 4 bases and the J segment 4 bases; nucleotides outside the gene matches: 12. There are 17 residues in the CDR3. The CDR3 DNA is TGTGCCAGCAGCCAGACAGGACTAGCCGGTGTCACCGGGGAGCTGTTTTTT. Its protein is CASSQTGLAGVTGELFF.

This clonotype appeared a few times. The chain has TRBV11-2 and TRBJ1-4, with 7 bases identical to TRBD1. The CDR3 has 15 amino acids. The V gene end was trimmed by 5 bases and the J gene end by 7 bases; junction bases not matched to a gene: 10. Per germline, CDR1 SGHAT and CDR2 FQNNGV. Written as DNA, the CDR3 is TGTGCCAGCAGCACAGACAGGGATTATGGTGAAAAACTGTTTTTT. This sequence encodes CASSTDRDYGEKLFF.

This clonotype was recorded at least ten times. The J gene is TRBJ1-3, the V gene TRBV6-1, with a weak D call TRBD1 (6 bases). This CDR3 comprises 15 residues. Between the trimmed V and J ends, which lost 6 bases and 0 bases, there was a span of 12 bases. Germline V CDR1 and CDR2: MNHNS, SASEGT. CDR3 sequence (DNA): TGTGCCAGCAGACTAGACAGGAGCTCTGGAAACACCATATATTTT. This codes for CASRLDRSSGNTIYF.

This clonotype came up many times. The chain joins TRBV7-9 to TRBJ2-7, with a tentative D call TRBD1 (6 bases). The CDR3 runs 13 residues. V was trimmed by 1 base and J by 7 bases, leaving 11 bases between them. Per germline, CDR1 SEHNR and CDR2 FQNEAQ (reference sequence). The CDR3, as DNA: TGTGCCAGCAGCTTAGGGCAAAGGGGGGAGCAGTACTTC. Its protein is CASSLGQRGEQYF.

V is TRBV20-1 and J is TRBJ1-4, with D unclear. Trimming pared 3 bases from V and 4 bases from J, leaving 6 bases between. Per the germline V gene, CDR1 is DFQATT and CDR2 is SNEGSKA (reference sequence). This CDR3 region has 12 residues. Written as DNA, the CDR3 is TGCAGTGCTAGGAAGGTTAATGAAAAACTGTTTTTT. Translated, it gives CSARKVNEKLFF.

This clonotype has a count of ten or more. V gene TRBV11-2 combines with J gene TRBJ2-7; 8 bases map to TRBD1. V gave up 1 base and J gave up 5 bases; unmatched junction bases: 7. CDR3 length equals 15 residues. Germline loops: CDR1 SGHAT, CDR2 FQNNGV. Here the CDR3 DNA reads TGTGCCAGCAGCTTAGGTCGGCAGGGGGCTAACGAGCAGTACTTC. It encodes CASSLGRQGANEQYF.

The CDR3 is CSARLPSGRANEQFF. CDR3 coding DNA: TGCAGTGCCCGATTACCTAGCGGGAGGGCGAATGAGCAGTTCTTC. The chain is built from TRBV20-1 and TRBJ2-1; 12 nucleotides agree with TRBD2. V lost 6 bases and J lost 7; bases outside the gene matches: 10. From germline, CDR1 is DFQATT and CDR2 SNEGSKA (reference sequence). The CDR3 runs to 15 residues.

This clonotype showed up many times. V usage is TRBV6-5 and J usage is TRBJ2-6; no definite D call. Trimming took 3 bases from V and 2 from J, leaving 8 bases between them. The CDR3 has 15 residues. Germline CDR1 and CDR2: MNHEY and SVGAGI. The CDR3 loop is CASSYTDAGANVLTF. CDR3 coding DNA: TGTGCCAGCAGTTATACAGACGCTGGGGCCAACGTCCTGACTTTC.

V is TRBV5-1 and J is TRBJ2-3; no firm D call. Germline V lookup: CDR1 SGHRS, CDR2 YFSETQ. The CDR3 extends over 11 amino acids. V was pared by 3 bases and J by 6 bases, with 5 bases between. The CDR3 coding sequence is TGCGCCAGCAGCTGGTTGGATACGCAGTATTTT. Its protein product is CASSWLDTQYF. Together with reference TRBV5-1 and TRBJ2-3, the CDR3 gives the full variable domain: KAGVTQTPRYLIKTRGQQVTLSCSPISGHRSVSWYQQTPGQGLQFLFEYFSETQRNKGNFPGRFSGRQFSNSRSEMNVSTLELGDSALYLCASSWLDTQYFGPGTRLTVL.

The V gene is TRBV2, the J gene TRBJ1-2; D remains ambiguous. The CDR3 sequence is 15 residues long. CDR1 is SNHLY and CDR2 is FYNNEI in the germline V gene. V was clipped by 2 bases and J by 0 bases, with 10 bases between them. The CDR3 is CASSENTATNYGYTF. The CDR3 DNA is TGTGCCAGCAGTGAAAACACAGCCACTAACTATGGCTACACCTTC.

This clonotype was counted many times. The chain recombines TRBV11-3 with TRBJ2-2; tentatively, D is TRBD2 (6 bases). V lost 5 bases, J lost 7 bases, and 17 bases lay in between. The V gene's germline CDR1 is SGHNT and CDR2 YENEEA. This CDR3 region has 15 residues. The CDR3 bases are TGTGCCAGCAGCGGGGACTCTGTCAAGGGCGGGGAGCTGTTTTTT. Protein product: CASSGDSVKGGELFF.

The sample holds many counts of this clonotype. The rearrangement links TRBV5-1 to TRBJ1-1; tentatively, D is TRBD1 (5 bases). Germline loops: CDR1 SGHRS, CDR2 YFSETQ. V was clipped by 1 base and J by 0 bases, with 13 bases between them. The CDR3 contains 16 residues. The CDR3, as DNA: TGCGCCAGCAGCTTGAATTTGAGGGGAGTGAACACTGAAGCTTTCTTT. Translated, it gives CASSLNLRGVNTEAFF.

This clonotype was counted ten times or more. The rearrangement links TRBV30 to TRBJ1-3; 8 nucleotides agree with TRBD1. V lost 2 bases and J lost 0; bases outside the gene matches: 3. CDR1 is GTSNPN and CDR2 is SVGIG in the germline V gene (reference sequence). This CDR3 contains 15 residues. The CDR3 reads CAWSRDRTSGNTIYF. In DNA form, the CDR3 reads TGTGCCTGGAGTAGGGACAGGACCTCTGGAAACACCATATATTTT.

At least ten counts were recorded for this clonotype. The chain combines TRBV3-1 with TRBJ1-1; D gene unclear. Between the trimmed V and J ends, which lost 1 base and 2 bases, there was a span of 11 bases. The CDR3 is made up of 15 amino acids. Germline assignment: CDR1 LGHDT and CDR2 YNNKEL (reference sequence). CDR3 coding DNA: TGTGCCAGCAGCCAAGGTCATCAACGAAACACTGAAGCTTTCTTT. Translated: CASSQGHQRNTEAFF.

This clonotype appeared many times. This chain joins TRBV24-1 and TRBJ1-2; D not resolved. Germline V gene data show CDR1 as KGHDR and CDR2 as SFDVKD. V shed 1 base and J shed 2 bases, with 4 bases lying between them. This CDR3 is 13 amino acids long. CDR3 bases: TGTGCCACCAGTGATTTAAGGAACTATGGCTACACCTTC. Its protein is CATSDLRNYGYTF.

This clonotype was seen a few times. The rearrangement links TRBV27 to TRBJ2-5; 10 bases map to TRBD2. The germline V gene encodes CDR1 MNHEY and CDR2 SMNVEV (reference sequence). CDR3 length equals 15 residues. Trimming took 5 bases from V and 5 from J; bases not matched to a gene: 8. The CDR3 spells CASSERAGGLETQYF. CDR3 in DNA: TGTGCCAGCAGTGAAAGAGCGGGGGGGCTTGAGACCCAGTACTTC.

CDR3 amino acids: CASSLTPLRGGYTF. The CDR3 nucleotides read TGTGCCAGCAGCTTAACTCCCCTCAGGGGAGGCTACACCTTC. This chain joins TRBV11-1 and TRBJ1-2; TRBD1 might be the D (6 bases). Germline-derived CDR1 and CDR2 are SGHAT and FQDESV (reference sequence). The CDR3 extends over 14 amino acids. The V gene lost 2 bases and the J gene lost 8 bases, with 15 bases spanning the gap.

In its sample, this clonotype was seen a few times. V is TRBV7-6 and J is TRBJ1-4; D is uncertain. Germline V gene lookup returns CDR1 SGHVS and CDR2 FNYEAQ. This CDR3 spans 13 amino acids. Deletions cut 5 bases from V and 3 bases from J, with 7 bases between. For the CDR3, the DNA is TGTGCCAGCAGCCACCGGGCTAATGAAAAACTGTTTTTT. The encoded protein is CASSHRANEKLFF.